The 18 T cell receptor beta chains in this list originate from one sample, sequenced in a study of T-cell memory formation after mild COVID-19. TCRdb called the 5' RACE reads again in MiXCR, with one record for every CDR3 protein. The top ten clones hold about 8.2% of a sample with hundreds of thousands of distinct CDR3 sequences, approximately 21% of them seen once. The source material was PBMCs or a T cell subset sorted from them (not recorded which). The receptor set was obtained from an adult woman who had mild COVID-19 (a few samples of this study predate the infection). Cell type and time point are not known.

The V gene is TRBV20-1, the J gene TRBJ1-1; a possible D gene is TRBD1 (5 bases). Germline-derived CDR1 and CDR2 are DFQATT and SNEGSKA (reference sequence). The CDR3 is made up of 15 amino acids. The V end lost 1 base, the J end lost 2 bases, and 14 bases lay between the germline ends. The CDR3 DNA follows: TGCAGTGCTAGAGTTTATGCGGGGGGAAACACTGAAGCTTTCTTT. Amino acid sequence: CSARVYAGGNTEAFF.

The chain employs TRBV19 and TRBJ1-5; unclear D gene. The CDR3 runs to 14 residues. V lost 6 bases and J lost 6, with 15 bases in between. Germline CDR1 is LNHDA and CDR2 is SQIVND (reference sequence). CDR3 sequence (DNA): TGTGCCAGTAGCGGACCCGGGAGGGTTCAGCCCCAGCATTTT. It codes for CASSGPGRVQPQHF. Using reference TRBV19 and TRBJ1-5 for the parts outside the CDR3, the full variable domain is DGGITQSPKYLFRKEGQNVTLSCEQNLNHDAMYWYRQDPGQGLRLIYYSQIVNDFQKGDIAEGYSVSREKKESFPLTVTSAQKNPTAFYLCASSGPGRVQPQHFGDGTRLSIL.

The rearrangement uses TRBV4-2 and TRBJ1-2; TRBD1 agrees at 8 bases. J gave up 4 bases and V 4 bases, and 5 bases lay outside the gene matches. Germline V gene data show CDR1 as LGHNA and CDR2 as YNFKEQ. This CDR3 spans 14 amino acids. The CDR3 DNA reads TGTGCCAGCAGCCGACGTGGACAGGGCTATGGCTACACCTTC. Its protein product is CASSRRGQGYGYTF.

The chain combines TRBV5-1 with TRBJ2-6, with 8 positions matching TRBD1. CDR1 is SGHRS, CDR2 YFSETQ, per germline. The CDR3 extends over 17 amino acids. V shed 4 bases and J 0 bases; nucleotides not matched to a gene: 6. In DNA form, the CDR3 reads TGCGCCAGCAGCCTCCGGGACAGGTACTCTGGGGCCAACGTCCTGACTTTC. Translating it yields CASSLRDRYSGANVLTF.

This clonotype was found many times. The chain carries TRBV12-3 or TRBV12-4 and TRBJ2-1; 10 positions match TRBD1. This CDR3 region has 14 residues. Unmatched junction bases numbered 3, after V lost 5 bases and J lost 5 bases. This chain's CDR3 is CASSPGQGNNEQFF. CDR3 nucleotides: TGTGCCAGCAGTCCGGGACAGGGGAACAATGAGCAGTTCTTC.

The chain uses TRBV7-2 and TRBJ2-4, with TRBD1 matching over 9 bases. V trimming: 2 bases; J trimming: 3 bases; junction bases outside the gene matches: 14. This CDR3 spans 19 amino acids. Germline V gene lookup returns CDR1 SGHTA and CDR2 FQGNSA. In DNA form, the CDR3 reads TGTGCCAGCAGCTTATTCCGGGACAGGGTCGATTTTGGCAAAAACATTCAGTACTTC. This gives the protein CASSLFRDRVDFGKNIQYF. The complete variable domain, with remaining parts taken from reference TRBV7-2 and TRBJ2-4, reads GAGVSQSPSNKVTEKGKDVELRCDPISGHTALYWYRQSLGQGLEFLIYFQGNSAPDKSGLPSDRFSAERTGGSVSTLTIQRTQQEDSAVYLCASSLFRDRVDFGKNIQYFGAGTRLSVL.

This clonotype was observed a few times. J is TRBJ2-3 and V is TRBV7-8; no clear D. Trimming pared 3 bases from V and 0 bases from J, leaving 16 bases between. There are 17 residues in the CDR3. Germline CDR1 SGHVS, CDR2 FQNEAQ. The CDR3 DNA is TGTGCCAGCAGCTTGGATTCAGAGACCACTAGCACAGATACGCAGTATTTT. Translated, it gives CASSLDSETTSTDTQYF.

The chain links TRBV5-4 to TRBJ1-2, with D unclear. V shed 0 bases and J shed 8 bases, with 14 bases lying between them. The CDR3 extends over 14 amino acids. Germline V lookup: CDR1 SGHNT, CDR2 YYREEE (reference sequence). In nucleotides, the CDR3 is TGTGCCAGCAGCTTGGTCTCCTTACTGGAGGGCTACACCTTC. This codes for CASSLVSLLEGYTF.

Here the CDR3 DNA reads TGCGCCAGCAGCCAAGGCCCCGGGGGGACTAGCACAGATACGCAGTATTTT. Amino acids: CASSQGPGGTSTDTQYF. This rearrangement joins TRBV4-3 to TRBJ2-3, with 7 nucleotides matching TRBD2. The CDR3 length is 17 residues. Germline V gives CDR1 LGHNA, CDR2 YSLEER. The ends lost 1 base at V and 0 bases at J; junction bases unmatched: 7.

This clonotype was detected a few times. The chain recombines TRBV7-6 with TRBJ2-7; D is perhaps TRBD1 (6 bases). Germline CDR1 reads SGHVS; CDR2 reads FNYEAQ. There are 12 residues in the CDR3. The ends were cut back, 0 bases at V and 7 bases at J, with 7 bases in the middle. The CDR3 region is CASSLADREQYF. In nucleotides, the CDR3 is TGTGCCAGCAGCTTAGCTGACAGGGAGCAGTACTTC.

This chain connects TRBV6-2 or TRBV6-3 to TRBJ2-7; no reliable D call. The CDR3 consists of 13 residues. Germline-derived CDR1 and CDR2 are MNHEY and SVGEGT. The ends were cut back, 0 bases at V and 2 bases at J, with 5 bases in the middle. The CDR3 coding sequence is TGTGCCAGCAGTTACTCGCCGGCCTACGAGCAGTACTTC. This sequence encodes CASSYSPAYEQYF.

V is TRBV24-1 and J is TRBJ2-7; 8 bases fit TRBD1. V lost 3 bases to trimming and J lost 0 bases; unmatched junction nucleotides: 6. This CDR3 is built from 16 residues. Germline assignment: CDR1 KGHDR and CDR2 SFDVKD. The DNA for the CDR3 is TGTGCCACCAGTGATCCCGGGACAGGAAACTCCTACGAGCAGTACTTC. This codes for CATSDPGTGNSYEQYF.

The rearrangement uses TRBV7-6 and TRBJ1-6; TRBD1 matches 7 bases. Losses at the gene ends were 3 bases for V and 6 bases for J; bases not matched to a gene: 8. Germline CDR1 SGHVS, CDR2 FNYEAQ. This CDR3 comprises 16 residues. The CDR3 DNA reads as TGTGCCAGCAGCTTGAACAGGGGAGGGGGTAATTCACCCCTCCACTTT. This sequence encodes CASSLNRGGGNSPLHF.

This chain uses TRBV5-1 with TRBJ1-1, with 11 bases aligning to TRBD1. Germline CDR1 and CDR2: SGHRS and YFSETQ. CDR3 size: 16 residues. The junction had 9 bases not matched to a gene; V was cut back by 4 bases and J by 4 bases. CDR3 DNA: TGCGCCAGCAGCCCACGAGCCGGGACAGGGGGCACTGAAGCTTTCTTT. This gives the protein CASSPRAGTGGTEAFF.

V and J are TRBV6-1 and TRBJ2-7, with D perhaps TRBD2 (5 bases). The V and J ends lost 7 bases and 3 bases respectively, with 13 bases between them. The CDR3 runs 13 residues. Germline CDR1 reads MNHNS; CDR2 reads SASEGT. The CDR3 DNA sequence: TGTGCCAGCAAGGGAGTTCCTAGCTACGAGCAGTACTTC. Amino acid sequence: CASKGVPSYEQYF.

In this sample, this clonotype turned up many times. The chain employs TRBV10-3 and TRBJ2-1; no firm D call. V was trimmed by 2 bases and J by 4 bases, leaving 3 bases between them. CDR1 is ENHRY, CDR2 SYGVKD, per germline. This CDR3 comprises 12 residues. CDR3: CAISEPYNEQFF. In DNA, the CDR3 is TGTGCCATCAGTGAGCCGTACAATGAGCAGTTCTTC.

In its sample, this clonotype was seen a few times. The CDR3 DNA reads TGCGCCAGCAGCTTGGAGGAGGCGGCTAGCGGATACTACGAGCAGTACTTC. It codes for CASSLEEAASGYYEQYF. V gene TRBV5-1 combines with J gene TRBJ2-7; TRBD2 aligns across 7 bases. The CDR3 loop spans 17 amino acids. J was trimmed by 3 bases and V by 0 bases; bases with no gene match: 12. In germline, CDR1 is SGHRS, CDR2 YFSETQ.

This clonotype was found a few times. As the CDR3 is not closed by the conserved phenylalanine or tryptophan, this likely results from a read error. No DNA is shown, since the ends of the CDR3 on it are uncertain; the CDR3 is the one TCRdb lists. The chain links TRBV24-1 to TRBJ2-3; TRBD2 was called by the table and not checked on the DNA. Looked up from germline, CDR1 is KGHDR and CDR2 is SFDVKD. Inclusive of both ends, the CDR3 amounts to 15 amino acids. The CDR3 sequence is CATSGRGSGREERKC.